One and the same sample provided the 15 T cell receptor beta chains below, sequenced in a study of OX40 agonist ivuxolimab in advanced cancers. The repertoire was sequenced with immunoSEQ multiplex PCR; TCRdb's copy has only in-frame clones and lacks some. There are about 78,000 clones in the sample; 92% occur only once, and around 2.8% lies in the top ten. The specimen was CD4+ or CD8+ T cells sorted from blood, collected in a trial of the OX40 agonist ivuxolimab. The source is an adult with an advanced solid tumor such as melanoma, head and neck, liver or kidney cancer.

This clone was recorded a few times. CDR3 bases: TGTGCCAGCAGAACAGGCGGGGTCCTCCACTTT. As protein: CASRTGGVLHF. The V call is TRBV2, the J call TRBJ1-6; TRBD1 might be the D (5 bases). The CDR3 runs 11 residues. Trimming removed 6 bases at V and 15 bases at J, with 12 bases between. CDR1 is SNHLY, CDR2 FYNNEI, per germline.

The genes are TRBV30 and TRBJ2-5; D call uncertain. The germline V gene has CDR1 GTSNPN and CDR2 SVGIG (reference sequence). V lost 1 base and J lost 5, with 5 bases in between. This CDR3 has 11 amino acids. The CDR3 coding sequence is TGTGCCTGGAGTGCCGGCGAGACCCAGTACTTC. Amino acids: CAWSAGETQYF.

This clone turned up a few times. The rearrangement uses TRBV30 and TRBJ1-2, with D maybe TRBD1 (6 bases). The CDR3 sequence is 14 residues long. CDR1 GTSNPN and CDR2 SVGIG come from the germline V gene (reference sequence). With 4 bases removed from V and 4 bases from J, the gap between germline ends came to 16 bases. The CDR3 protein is CAWTSRDTVYGYTF. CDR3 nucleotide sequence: TGTGCCTGGACCTCCCGGGACACGGTCTATGGCTACACCTTC.

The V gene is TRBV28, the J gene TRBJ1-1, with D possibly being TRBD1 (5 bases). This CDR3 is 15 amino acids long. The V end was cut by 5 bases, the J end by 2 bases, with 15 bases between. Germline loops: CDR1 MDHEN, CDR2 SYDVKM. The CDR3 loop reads CASSPPRTLNTEAFF. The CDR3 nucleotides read TGTGCCAGCAGTCCCCCCCGGACACTAAACACTGAAGCTTTCTTT.

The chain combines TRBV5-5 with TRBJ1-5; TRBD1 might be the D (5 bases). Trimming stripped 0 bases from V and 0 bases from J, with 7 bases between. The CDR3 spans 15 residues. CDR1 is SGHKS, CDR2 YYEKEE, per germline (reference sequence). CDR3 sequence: CASSLGGGSNQPQHF. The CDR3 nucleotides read TGTGCCAGCAGCTTGGGCGGGGGTAGCAATCAGCCCCAGCATTTT.

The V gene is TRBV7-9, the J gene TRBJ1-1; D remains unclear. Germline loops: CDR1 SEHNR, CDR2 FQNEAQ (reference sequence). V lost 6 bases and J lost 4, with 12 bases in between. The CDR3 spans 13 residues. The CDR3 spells CASRGFMSTEAFF. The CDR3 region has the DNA TGTGCCAGCAGAGGATTTATGAGCACTGAAGCTTTCTTT.

The CDR3 region has the DNA TGTGCCAGCAGTGAACGGTTCGGCTCCTACGAGCAGTACTTC. Translated, it gives CASSERFGSYEQYF. V is TRBV6-1 and J is TRBJ2-7; unclear D gene. The CDR3 has 14 amino acids. Trimming took off 2 bases at V and 0 bases at J, with 8 bases between the two ends. From germline, CDR1 is MNHNS and CDR2 SASEGT.

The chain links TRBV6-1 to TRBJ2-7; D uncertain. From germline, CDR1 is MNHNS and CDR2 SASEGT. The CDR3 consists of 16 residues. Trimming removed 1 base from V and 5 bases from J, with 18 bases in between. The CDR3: CASSEVDEISFDEQYF. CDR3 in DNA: TGTGCCAGCAGTGAAGTCGACGAGATTAGCTTCGACGAGCAGTACTTC.

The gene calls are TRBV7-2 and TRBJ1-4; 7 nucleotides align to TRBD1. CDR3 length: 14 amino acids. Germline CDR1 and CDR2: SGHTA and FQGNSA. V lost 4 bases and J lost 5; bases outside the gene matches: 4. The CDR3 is CASSYRGANEKLFF. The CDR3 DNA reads TGTGCCAGCAGCTACAGGGGAGCAAATGAAAAACTGTTTTTT.

In DNA form, the CDR3 reads TGTGCCAGCAGCCCGGGAGTTTATGGCTACACCTTC. Its translation: CASSPGVYGYTF. The rearrangement uses TRBV5-6 and TRBJ1-2; no reliable D call. Germline V gene lookup returns CDR1 SGHDT and CDR2 YYEEEE. This CDR3 contains 12 residues. The V gene lost 4 bases and the J gene lost 5 bases, with 9 bases spanning the gap.

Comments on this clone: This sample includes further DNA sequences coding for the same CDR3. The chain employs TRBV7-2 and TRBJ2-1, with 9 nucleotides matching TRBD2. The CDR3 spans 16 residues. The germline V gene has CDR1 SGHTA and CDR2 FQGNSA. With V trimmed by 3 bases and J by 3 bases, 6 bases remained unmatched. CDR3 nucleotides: TGTGCCAGCAGCTTGGCGGCGGGAGGGATCTACAATGAGCAGTTCTTC. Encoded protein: CASSLAAGGIYNEQFF.

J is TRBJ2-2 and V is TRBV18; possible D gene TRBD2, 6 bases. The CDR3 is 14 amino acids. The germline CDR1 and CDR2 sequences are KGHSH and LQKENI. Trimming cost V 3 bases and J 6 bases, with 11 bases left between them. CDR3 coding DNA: TGTGCCAGCTCACCCAACACGGGGGCCGGGGAGCTGTTTTTT. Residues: CASSPNTGAGELFF.

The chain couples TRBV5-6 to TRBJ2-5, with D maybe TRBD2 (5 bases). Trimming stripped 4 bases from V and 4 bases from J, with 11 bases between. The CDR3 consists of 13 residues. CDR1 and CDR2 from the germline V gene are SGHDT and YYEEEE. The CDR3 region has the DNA TGTGCCAGCAGCCCCCCAGGAGGAGAGACCCAGTACTTC. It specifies CASSPPGGETQYF.

The CDR3 region is CASSTRDSPSYEQYF. The CDR3 DNA follows: TGTGCCAGTAGTACGCGGGACAGTCCTTCCTACGAGCAGTACTTC. The chain joins TRBV19 to TRBJ2-7; tentatively, D is TRBD1 (7 bases). The CDR3 has 15 amino acids. Germline V CDR1 and CDR2: LNHDA, SQIVND (reference sequence). V lost 4 bases and J lost 1, with 14 bases in between.

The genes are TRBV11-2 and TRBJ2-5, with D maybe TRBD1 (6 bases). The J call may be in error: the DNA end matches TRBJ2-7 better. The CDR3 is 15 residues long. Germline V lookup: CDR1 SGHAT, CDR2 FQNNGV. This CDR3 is CASSPGVPALDEQYF. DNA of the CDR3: TGTGCCAGCAGCCCAGGGGTCCCAGCTTTGGACGAGCAGTACTTC.